The 24 T cell receptor beta chains in this list originate from one sample, sequenced in a study of CD8 T cells in Susac syndrome. An input of about 0.5 to 1 ug of RNA was subjected to reverse transcription using random hexamers. TCRdb independently ran MiXCR on the immunoSEQ multiplex PCR reads; one entry per CDR3 protein. The data contain about 160,000 distinct CDR3 sequences, 90% to 97% of them singletons. Sequencing was done on a sample of CD4+ T cells from PBMCs. These receptors were taken from a human donor with Susac syndrome.

V usage is TRBV5-1 and J usage is TRBJ2-2; D call uncertain. Trimming pared 4 bases from V and 7 bases from J, leaving 8 bases between. The CDR3 is 12 amino acids. Germline V gene sequence: CDR1 SGHRS, CDR2 YFSETQ. The CDR3 region has the DNA TGCGCCAGCAGCGAATCTCGCGGGGAGCTGTTTTTT. This gives the protein CASSESRGELFF.

V is TRBV27 and J is TRBJ2-7; 8 nucleotides line up with TRBD2. V lost 6 bases and J lost 0; bases outside the gene matches: 4. The germline V gene has CDR1 MNHEY and CDR2 SMNVEV (reference sequence). This CDR3 region has 14 residues. The CDR3 is CASRERGSSYEQYV. The DNA of the CDR3 is TGTGCCAGCAGAGAGCGGGGGAGCTCCTACGAGCAGTACGTC.

On this clonotype itself: Germline and junction disagree at one end, which may indicate a read error. CDR3 nucleotides: TGTGCCAGCAGTTTAGGCTTTGGGGCCAACGTCCTGACCTTC. The encoded protein is CASSLGFGANVLTF. The V call is TRBV27, the J call TRBJ2-6; TRBD1 is a possible D gene (5 bases). CDR1 is MNHEY and CDR2 is SMNVEV in the germline V gene (reference sequence). This CDR3 comprises 14 residues. The full variable domain, in which reference TRBV27 and TRBJ2-6 provide the parts outside the CDR3, is EAQVTQNPRYLITVTGKKLTVTCSQNMNHEYMSWYRQDPGLGLRQIYYSMNVEVTDKGDVPEGYKVSRKEKRNFPLILESPSPNQTSLYFCASSLGFGANVLTFGAGSRLTVL.

The DNA for the CDR3 is TGCAGCGTTGAACCACCTGTTGAGCAGTTCTTC. This sequence encodes CSVEPPVEQFF. The V and J genes are TRBV29-1 and TRBJ2-1; D gene uncertain. Germline CDR1 is SQVTM and CDR2 is ANQGSEA. V gave up 2 bases and J gave up 9 bases, with 8 bases separating them. The CDR3 spans 11 residues.

The rearrangement links TRBV20-1 to TRBJ2-7, with a weak D call TRBD1 (5 bases). Trimming stripped 3 bases from V and 2 bases from J, with 5 bases between. This CDR3 comprises 11 residues. Germline loops: CDR1 DFQATT, CDR2 SNEGSKA (reference sequence). The CDR3 sequence is CSASRAYEQYV. The CDR3 nucleotides read TGCAGTGCTAGCAGGGCCTACGAGCAGTACGTC.

The CDR3 nucleotides are TGTGCCAGCAGCGGAGGGACTAGCGGGACTACCTACGAGCAGTACTTC. Translating it yields CASSGGTSGTTYEQYF. The chain links TRBV7-2 to TRBJ2-7; 13 bases match TRBD2. Losses at the gene ends were 5 bases for V and 2 bases for J; bases not matched to a gene: 6. The germline CDR1 and CDR2 sequences are SGHTA and FQGNSA. The CDR3 contains 16 residues.

The chain employs TRBV6-5 and TRBJ2-7, with D possibly matching TRBD2 (6 bases). This CDR3 spans 13 amino acids. From germline, CDR1 is MNHEY and CDR2 SVGAGI. V lost 5 bases and J lost 3, with 11 bases in between. CDR3 sequence (DNA): TGTGCCAGCAGTGAACTAGCACTCTACGAGCAGTACTTC. Translating it yields CASSELALYEQYF.

This chain uses TRBV5-6 with TRBJ2-7, with 8 positions matching TRBD2. CDR1 is SGHDT and CDR2 is YYEEEE in the germline V gene. V lost 2 bases to trimming and J lost 7 bases; unmatched junction nucleotides: 8. CDR3 length: 14 amino acids. CDR3 amino acids: CASSFPGRAGEQYF. CDR3 bases: TGTGCCAGCAGCTTTCCCGGGAGGGCCGGGGAGCAGTACTTC.

J is TRBJ2-1 and V is TRBV20-1; 7 bases line up with TRBD1. The germline V gene has CDR1 DFQATT and CDR2 SNEGSKA (reference sequence). The CDR3 totals 13 residues. The CDR3 bases are TGCAGCCTACACCGGGACAGCTACAATGAGCAGTTCTTC. This translates into CSLHRDSYNEQFF.

The gene calls are TRBV25-1 and TRBJ1-2; TRBD1 matches at 7 bases. V trimming: 6 bases; J trimming: 7 bases; junction bases outside the gene matches: 5. Germline-derived CDR1 and CDR2 are MGHDK and SYGVNS. The CDR3 sequence is 12 residues long. CDR3 sequence (DNA): TGTGCCAGCAGCGGACAGGCGGGTGGCTACACCTTC. Translation gives CASSGQAGGYTF.

The chain is built from TRBV1 and TRBJ1-5; whether TRBD1, the table's D call, matches the DNA was not checked. TRBV1 is a known pseudogene. The length of the CDR3 is 14 residues. CDR3 DNA sequence: TGCACCAGCAGCCCGTCCCATAGCAATCAGCCCCAGCATTTT. Amino acid sequence: CTSSPSHSNQPQHF.

This chain connects TRBV13 to TRBJ2-7; 12 positions match TRBD2. Germline CDR1 is PRHDT and CDR2 is FYEKMQ (reference sequence). The CDR3 loop spans 16 amino acids. J lost 4 bases, V lost 5 bases, and 9 bases had no gene match. This CDR3 reads CASSPPRTSGKYEQYF. CDR3 coding DNA: TGTGCCAGCAGCCCCCCCAGGACTAGCGGGAAATACGAGCAGTACTTC. The full variable domain, with the rest looked up from reference TRBV13 and TRBJ2-7, is AAGVIQSPRHLIKEKRETATLKCYPIPRHDTVYWYQQGPGQDPQFLISFYEKMQSDKGSIPDRFSAQQFSDYHSELNMSSLELGDSALYFCASSPPRTSGKYEQYFGPGTRLTVT.

The chain uses TRBV29-1 and TRBJ2-1, with 8 bases that match TRBD2. This CDR3 comprises 14 residues. Germline values: CDR1 SQVTM, CDR2 ANQGSEA. V shed 8 bases and J 4 bases; nucleotides not matched to a gene: 10. The DNA for the CDR3 is TGCAGCTCTAAAAGCGGGGGCCGGTACAATGAGCAGTTCTTC. This codes for CSSKSGGRYNEQFF.

The chain combines TRBV30 with TRBJ1-4; tentatively, D is TRBD1 (5 bases). Germline-derived CDR1 and CDR2 are GTSNPN and SVGIG (reference sequence). V gave up 5 bases and J gave up 11 bases, with 15 bases separating them. CDR3 length: 12 residues. The CDR3: CAWGASGGKLFF. CDR3 in DNA: TGTGCCTGGGGTGCCAGCGGGGGGAAACTGTTTTTT.

This clonotype was recorded only once. V is TRBV7-9 and J is TRBJ1-1; 8 bases line up with TRBD1. V dropped 3 bases and J dropped 1; count of bases not matched to a gene: 7. CDR3 length equals 16 residues. Per the germline V gene, CDR1 is SEHNR and CDR2 is FQNEAQ (reference sequence). The CDR3 protein is CASSLIAGTGNTEAFF. The CDR3 DNA sequence: TGTGCCAGCAGCTTGATCGCCGGGACAGGGAACACTGAAGCTTTCTTT.

The V call is TRBV6-5, the J call TRBJ2-5; unclear D gene. This CDR3 has 13 residues. The germline gives CDR1 MNHEY, CDR2 SVGAGI. The ends were cut back, 6 bases at V and 0 bases at J, with 8 bases in the middle. The CDR3 sequence: CASSRRNQETQYF. In DNA, the CDR3 is TGTGCCAGCAGCAGGCGAAACCAAGAGACCCAGTACTTC.

This clonotype was seen a single time. This chain connects TRBV14 to TRBJ2-5, with D maybe TRBD2 (5 bases). Trimming took off 1 base at V and 5 bases at J, with 11 bases between the two ends. This CDR3 contains 14 residues. Germline CDR1 is SGHDN and CDR2 is FVKESK. This CDR3 reads CASSQVGWRETQYF. The CDR3 nucleotides read TGTGCCAGCAGCCAAGTTGGCTGGAGGGAGACCCAGTACTTC.

The chain has TRBV27 and TRBJ2-1; the match to TRBD2 covers 13 bases. CDR3 length equals 16 residues. V shed 5 bases, J shed 10 bases, and the junction held 11 bases outside the gene matches. The germline V gene has CDR1 MNHEY and CDR2 SMNVEV (reference sequence). This CDR3 is CASSVGGTSGAAEQFF. CDR3 DNA sequence: TGTGCCAGCAGTGTAGGGGGGACTAGCGGGGCAGCAGAGCAGTTCTTC.

The genes are TRBV5-1 and TRBJ2-3; 11 bases agree with TRBD2. The V segment lost 4 bases and the J segment 2 bases; nucleotides outside the gene matches: 3. This CDR3 spans 15 amino acids. CDR1 SGHRS and CDR2 YFSETQ come from the germline V gene. CDR3 residues: CASSLAGGDTDTQYF. The CDR3 region has the DNA TGCGCCAGCAGCCTAGCGGGAGGCGACACAGATACGCAGTATTTT.

V usage is TRBV3-1 and J usage is TRBJ2-1, with D possibly being TRBD1 (6 bases). Germline V lookup: CDR1 LGHDT, CDR2 YNNKEL (reference sequence). The CDR3 is 20 amino acids. Trimming removed 0 bases at V and 8 bases at J, with 29 bases between. For the CDR3, the DNA is TGTGCCAGCAGCCAAGACCCTGTATTACTATCGGGACAACCCTGGGATGAGCAGTTCTTC. Translated: CASSQDPVLLSGQPWDEQFF.

The rearrangement links TRBV29-1 to TRBJ2-7, with 9 bases identical to TRBD2. V was pared by 4 bases and J by 4 bases, with 5 bases of the junction left unmatched. Germline CDR1 and CDR2: SQVTM and ANQGSEA. The CDR3 loop spans 13 amino acids. The CDR3 DNA is TGCAGCGTTGGGCTAGCGGGGCCTTACGAGCAGTACTTC. Protein: CSVGLAGPYEQYF.

The chain joins TRBV29-1 to TRBJ1-2; TRBD1 aligns across 9 bases. V lost 6 bases to trimming and J lost 5 bases; unmatched junction nucleotides: 4. Germline V gives CDR1 SQVTM, CDR2 ANQGSEA. This CDR3 is 12 amino acids long. CDR3 amino acids: CSVADRGYGYTF. The CDR3 region has the DNA TGCAGCGTCGCCGACAGGGGGTATGGCTACACCTTC.

V and J are TRBV2 and TRBJ2-2; D is possibly TRBD1 (6 bases). Germline V gene data show CDR1 as SNHLY and CDR2 as FYNNEI. V was cut by 3 bases and J by 1 base, with 12 bases left in between. CDR3 length: 16 residues. The CDR3 coding sequence is TGTGCCAGCAGTGACCCCAGGGGCCAGAACACCGGGGAGCTGTTTTTT. It is translated as CASSDPRGQNTGELFF. Supplemented by reference TRBV2 and TRBJ2-2, the full variable domain reads EPEVTQTPSHQVTQMGQEVILRCVPISNHLYFYWYRQILGQKVEFLVSFYNNEISEKSEIFDDQFSVERPDGSNFTLKIRSTKLEDSAMYFCASSDPRGQNTGELFFGEGSRLTVL.

The rearrangement joins TRBV20-1 to TRBJ2-4; D gene ambiguous. The CDR3 runs 13 residues. The germline V gene encodes CDR1 DFQATT and CDR2 SNEGSKA (reference sequence). Trimming left V 3 bases short and J 6 bases short, with 12 bases between. The CDR3 here is CSASGRRINIQYF. The CDR3 nucleotides read TGCAGTGCTAGTGGGCGGCGGATAAACATTCAGTACTTC.